This T cell receptor beta chain appears in the sequencing data of a study of a mutant IDH1 vaccine in newly diagnosed glioma. Study at large: Once 4-6 weeks had passed after radiotherapy alone, vaccination started, or it started with temozolomide cycles. Before enrollment, patients got radiotherapy alone, temozolomide alone, or mostly the combination.

The table lists this clone with a count of one. The antigen is undetermined. Assay: immunoSEQ multiplex PCR; the TCRdb copy retains only in-frame clones and omits some. The table shows tens of thousands of clones, with around 82% occurring only once. V was cut by 5 bases and J by 5 bases, with 9 bases left in between. The germline gives CDR1 MNHEY, CDR2 SVGAGI. This CDR3 is built from 12 residues. Time point described: week 5, during vaccination. Vaccination comprised doses that each held 300 ug of mutant IDH1 20-mer peptide, plus topical imiquimod. This sequence originates from a woman younger than 30 with glioma. Some clones in this sample may be carry-over from other donors' samples. The rearrangement uses TRBV6-5 and TRBJ1-1; possibly TRBD1 for D (6 bases). Material: PBMCs, obtained from a glioma patient whose treatment included an IDH1 peptide vaccine. The CDR3 nucleotides read TGTGCCAGCAGTCGAGGGGGGACTGAAGCTTTCTTT. Protein sequence: CASSRGGTEAFF.